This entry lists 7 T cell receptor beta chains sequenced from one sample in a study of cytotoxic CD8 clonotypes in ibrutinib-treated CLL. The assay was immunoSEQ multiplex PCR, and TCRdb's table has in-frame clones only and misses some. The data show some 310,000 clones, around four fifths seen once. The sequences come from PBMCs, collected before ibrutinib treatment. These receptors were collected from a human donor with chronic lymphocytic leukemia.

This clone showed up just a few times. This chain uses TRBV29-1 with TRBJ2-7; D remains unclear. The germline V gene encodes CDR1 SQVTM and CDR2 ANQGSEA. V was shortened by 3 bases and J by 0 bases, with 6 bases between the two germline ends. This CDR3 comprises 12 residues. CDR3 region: CSVEGYSYEQYF. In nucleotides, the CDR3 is TGCAGCGTTGAGGGTTACTCCTACGAGCAGTACTTC.

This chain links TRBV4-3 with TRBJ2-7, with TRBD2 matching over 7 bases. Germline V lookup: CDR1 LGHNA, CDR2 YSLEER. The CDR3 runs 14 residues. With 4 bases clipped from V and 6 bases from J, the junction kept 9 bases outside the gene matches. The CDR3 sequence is CASSLGLGRVEQYF. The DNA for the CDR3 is TGCGCCAGCAGCCTTGGACTAGGCCGTGTCGAGCAGTACTTC.

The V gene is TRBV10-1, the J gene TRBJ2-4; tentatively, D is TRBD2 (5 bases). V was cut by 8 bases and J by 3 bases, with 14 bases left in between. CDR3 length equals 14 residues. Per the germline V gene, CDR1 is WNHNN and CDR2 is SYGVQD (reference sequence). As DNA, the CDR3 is TGCGCCAGCGTATACAGAGGGAACAAAAACATTCAGTACTTC. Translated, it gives CASVYRGNKNIQYF.

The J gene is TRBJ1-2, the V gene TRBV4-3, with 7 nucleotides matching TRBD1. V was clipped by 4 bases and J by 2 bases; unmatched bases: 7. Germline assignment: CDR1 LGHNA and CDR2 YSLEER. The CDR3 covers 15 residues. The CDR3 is CASSPSGQRNYGYTF. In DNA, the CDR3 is TGCGCCAGCAGCCCCTCGGGACAGCGAAACTATGGCTACACCTTC.

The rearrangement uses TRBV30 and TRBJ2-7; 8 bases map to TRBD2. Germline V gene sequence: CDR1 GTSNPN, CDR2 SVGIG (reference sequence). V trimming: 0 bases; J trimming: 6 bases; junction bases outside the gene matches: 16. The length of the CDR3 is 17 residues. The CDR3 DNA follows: TGTGCCTGGAGTGTACCTCGGGAGGGCGGGAGGTTGGGCGAGCAGTACTTC. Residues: CAWSVPREGGRLGEQYF.

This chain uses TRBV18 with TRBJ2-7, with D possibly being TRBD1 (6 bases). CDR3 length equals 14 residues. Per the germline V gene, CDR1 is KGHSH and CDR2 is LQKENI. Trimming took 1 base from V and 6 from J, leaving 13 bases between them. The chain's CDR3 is CASSPLYRVGEQYF. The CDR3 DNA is TGTGCCAGCTCACCACTTTACAGGGTGGGCGAGCAGTACTTC.

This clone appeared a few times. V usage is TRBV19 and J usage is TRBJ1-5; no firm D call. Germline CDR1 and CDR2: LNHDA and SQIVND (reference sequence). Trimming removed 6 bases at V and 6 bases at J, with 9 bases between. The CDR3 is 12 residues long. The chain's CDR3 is CASSPDIQPQHF. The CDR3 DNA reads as TGTGCCAGTAGCCCAGACATTCAGCCCCAGCATTTT.